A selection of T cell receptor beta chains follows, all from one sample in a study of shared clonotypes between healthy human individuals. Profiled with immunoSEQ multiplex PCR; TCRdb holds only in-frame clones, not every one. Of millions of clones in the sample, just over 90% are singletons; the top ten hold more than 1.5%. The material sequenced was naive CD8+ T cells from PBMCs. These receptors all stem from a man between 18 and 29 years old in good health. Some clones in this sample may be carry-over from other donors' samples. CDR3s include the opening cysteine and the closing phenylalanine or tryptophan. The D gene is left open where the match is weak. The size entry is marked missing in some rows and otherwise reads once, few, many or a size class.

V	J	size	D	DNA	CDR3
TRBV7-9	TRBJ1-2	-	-	TGTGCCAGCTGGGGGCCAGAAGGACCCTCTCGGGGCTACACCTTC	CASWGPEGPSRGYTF
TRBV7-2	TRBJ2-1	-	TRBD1	TGTGCCAGCAGCTTAGGGGGAAGGGGGCGGTACAATGAGCAGTTCTTC	CASSLGGRGRYNEQFF
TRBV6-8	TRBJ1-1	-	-	TGTGCCAGCAGGATGACAGTTCGCGCTTTCTTT	CASRMTVRAFF
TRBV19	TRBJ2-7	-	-	TGTGCCAGTAGTATAGGGATGAACACTATCTCCTACGAGCAGTACTTC	CASSIGMNTISYEQYF
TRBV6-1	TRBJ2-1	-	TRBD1	TGTGCCAGCAGCGGACAGGGGGCCAGGGGTGAGCAGTTCTTC	CASSGQGARGEQFF
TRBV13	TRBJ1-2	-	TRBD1	TGTGCCAGCAGGACGACAGGGGACTATGGCTACACCTTC	CASRTTGDYGYTF
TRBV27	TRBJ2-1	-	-	TGTGCCAGCAGTTTATCGTCGGGGGGCCGGCTGGTGAATGAGCAGTTCTTC	CASSLSSGGRLVNEQFF
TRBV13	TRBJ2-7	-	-	TGTGCCAGCAGCTTAGGGCTCGGCGAGCAGTACTTC	CASSLGLGEQYF
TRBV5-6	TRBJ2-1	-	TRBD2	TGTGCCAGCAGCTTACTAGCGGGATTCAGCCATGAGCAGTTCTTC	CASSLLAGFSHEQFF
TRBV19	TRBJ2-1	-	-	TGTGCCAGTAGTATTTTTCTGGGCGGAGCAAACAATGAGCAGTTCTTC	CASSIFLGGANNEQFF
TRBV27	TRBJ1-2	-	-	TGTGCCAGCAGCCCAAGCGCCGGGACGGTAAACTATGGCTACACCTTC	CASSPSAGTVNYGYTF
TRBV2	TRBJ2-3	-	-	TGTGCCAGCAGTGATTGGATAGCGGGCACAGATACGCAGTATTTT	CASSDWIAGTDTQYF
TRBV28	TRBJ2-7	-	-	TGTGCCAGCACGAAGAGCTCCTACGAGCAGTACTTC	CASTKSSYEQYF
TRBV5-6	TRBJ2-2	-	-	TGTGCCAGCAGCTATGTAGGAGACACCGGGGAGCTGTTTTTT	CASSYVGDTGELFF
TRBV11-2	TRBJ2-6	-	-	TGTGCCAGCAGCTTATCAATGGGAGCCAACGTCCTGACTTTC	CASSLSMGANVLTF
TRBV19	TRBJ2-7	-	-	TGTGCCAGTAGTACCCGAACAGGAGGGACGTACGAGCAGTACTTC	CASSTRTGGTYEQYF
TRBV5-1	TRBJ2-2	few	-	TGCGCCAGCAGCGGGACCGGGGAGCTGTTTTTT	CASSGTGELFF
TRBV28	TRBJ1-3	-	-	TGTGCCAGCAGGGTTGGGGAAGGCTCTGGAAACACCATATATTTT	CASRVGEGSGNTIYF
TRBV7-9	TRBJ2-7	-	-	TGTGCCAGCAGCTTAAGTTTGAATCCCGTCTCCTACGAGCAGTACTTC	CASSLSLNPVSYEQYF
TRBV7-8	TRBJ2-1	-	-	TGTGCCAGCAGCCGGAGGGTTGAGCAGTTCTTC	CASSRRVEQFF
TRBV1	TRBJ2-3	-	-	TGCACCAGCAGCCAAGATCGGGGACTAGGGGCAGATACGCAGTATTTT	CTSSQDRGLGADTQYF
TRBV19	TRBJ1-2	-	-	TGTGCCAGTAGTGTCGAGAACTATGGCTACACCTTC	CASSVENYGYTF
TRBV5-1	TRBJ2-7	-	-	TGCGCCAGCAGCTTGGAAGCAGGACCCTACGAGCAGTACTTC	CASSLEAGPYEQYF
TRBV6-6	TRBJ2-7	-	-	TGTGCCAGCAGTTCCGCAGGAGGGGGTTACGAGCAGTACTTC	CASSSAGGGYEQYF
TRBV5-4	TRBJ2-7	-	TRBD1	TGTGCCAGCAGCTTAGACAGGGGGTTCTCCTACGAGCAGTACTTC	CASSLDRGFSYEQYF
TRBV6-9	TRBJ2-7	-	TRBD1	TGTGCCAGCCGGGACAGGGCGTACGAGCAGTACTTC	CASRDRAYEQYF
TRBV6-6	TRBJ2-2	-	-	TGTGCCAGCAGCCCCGACTCGAACACCGGGGAGCTGTTTTTT	CASSPDSNTGELFF
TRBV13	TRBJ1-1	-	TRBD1	TGTGCCAGCAGCTCGGACAGGGCGAACACTGAAGCTTTCTTT	CASSSDRANTEAFF
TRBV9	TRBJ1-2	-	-	TGTGCCAGCAGCGTAGCGGGCAGGGAAGGACGGACGGGAGGCTACACCTTC	CASSVAGREGRTGGYTF
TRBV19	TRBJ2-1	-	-	TGTGCCAGTAGTATAGATCTCGGGACGGGGAACAATGAGCAGTTCTTC	CASSIDLGTGNNEQFF
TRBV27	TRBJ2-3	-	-	TGTGCCAGCAGTCCCCTTTTAGTAATTTCGACAGATACGCAGTATTTT	CASSPLLVISTDTQYF
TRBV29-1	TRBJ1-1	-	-	TGCAGCGTTGAAGGAACAGGGATCATCACTGAAGCTTTCTTT	CSVEGTGIITEAFF
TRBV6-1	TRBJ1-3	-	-	TGTGCCAGCAGTCCCCCGGTTGGGGGAAACACCATATATTTT	CASSPPVGGNTIYF
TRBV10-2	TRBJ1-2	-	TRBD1	TGCGCCAGCAGTGAGCGAGGGGGCTCGGATGGCTACACCTTC	CASSERGGSDGYTF
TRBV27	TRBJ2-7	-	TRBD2	TGTGCCAGCAGTTTATCTGGGGGGGAGTGGTCCTACGAGCAGTACTTC	CASSLSGGEWSYEQYF
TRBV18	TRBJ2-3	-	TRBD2	TGTGCCAGCTCACCGGGACTAGCGGGAGACACAGATACGCAGTATTTT	CASSPGLAGDTDTQYF
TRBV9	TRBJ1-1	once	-	TGTGCCAGCAGCAAGAGGGGGAACACTGAAGCTTTCTTT	CASSKRGNTEAFF
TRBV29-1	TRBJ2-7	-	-	TGCAGCGCACTGGGAGGGGGCGAGCAGTACTTC	CSALGGGEQYF
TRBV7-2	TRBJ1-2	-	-	TGTGCCAGCAGCTTATCGCTAAACTATGGCTACACCTTC	CASSLSLNYGYTF
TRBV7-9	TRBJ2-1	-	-	TGTGCCAGCAGCGCCAGGGGTCCTGATTACCATGAGCAGTTCTTC	CASSARGPDYHEQFF
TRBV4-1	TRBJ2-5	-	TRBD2	TGCGCCAGCAGCCAAGTAACTAGCGGGAGAGGAGAGACCCAGTACTTC	CASSQVTSGRGETQYF